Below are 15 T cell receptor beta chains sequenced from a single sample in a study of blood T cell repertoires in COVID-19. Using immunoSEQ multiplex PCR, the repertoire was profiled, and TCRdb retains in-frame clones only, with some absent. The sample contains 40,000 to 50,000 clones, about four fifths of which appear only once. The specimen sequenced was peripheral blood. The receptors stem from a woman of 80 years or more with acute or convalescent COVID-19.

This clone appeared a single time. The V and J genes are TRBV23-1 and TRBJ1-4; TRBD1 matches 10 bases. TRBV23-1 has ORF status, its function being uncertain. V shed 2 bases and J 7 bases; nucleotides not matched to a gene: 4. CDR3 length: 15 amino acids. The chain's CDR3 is CASSQVRTGGEKLFF. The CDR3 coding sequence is TGCGCCAGCAGTCAAGTGAGGACAGGGGGTGAAAAACTGTTTTTT.

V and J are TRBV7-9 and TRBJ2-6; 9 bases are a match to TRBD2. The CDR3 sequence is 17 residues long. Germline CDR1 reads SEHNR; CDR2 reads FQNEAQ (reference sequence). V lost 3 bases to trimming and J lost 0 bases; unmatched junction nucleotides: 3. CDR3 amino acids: CASSFPAGGSGANVLTF. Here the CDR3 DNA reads TGTGCCAGCAGCTTTCCAGCGGGGGGCTCTGGGGCCAACGTCCTGACTTTC.

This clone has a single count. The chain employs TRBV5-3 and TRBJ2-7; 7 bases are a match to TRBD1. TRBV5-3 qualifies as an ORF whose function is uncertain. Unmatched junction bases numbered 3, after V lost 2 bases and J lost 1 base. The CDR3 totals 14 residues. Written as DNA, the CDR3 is TGTGCCAGAAGCTTCGGACAGGTTTCCTACGAGCAGTACTTC. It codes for CARSFGQVSYEQYF.

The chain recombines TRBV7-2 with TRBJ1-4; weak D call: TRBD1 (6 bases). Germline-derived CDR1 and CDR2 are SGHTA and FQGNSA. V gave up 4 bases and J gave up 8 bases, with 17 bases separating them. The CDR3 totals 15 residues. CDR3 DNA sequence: TGTGCCAGCAGCTCCGGACAGCCCGGAGGAGAAAAACTGTTTTTT. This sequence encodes CASSSGQPGGEKLFF. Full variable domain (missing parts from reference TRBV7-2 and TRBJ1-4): GAGVSQSPSNKVTEKGKDVELRCDPISGHTALYWYRQSLGQGLEFLIYFQGNSAPDKSGLPSDRFSAERTGGSVSTLTIQRTQQEDSAVYLCASSSGQPGGEKLFFGSGTQLSVL.

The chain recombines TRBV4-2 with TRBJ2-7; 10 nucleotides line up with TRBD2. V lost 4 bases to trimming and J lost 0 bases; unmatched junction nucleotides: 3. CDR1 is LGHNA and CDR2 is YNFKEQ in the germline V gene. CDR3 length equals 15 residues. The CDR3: CASSRERGGSYEQYF. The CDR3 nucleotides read TGTGCCAGCAGCCGAGAGCGGGGGGGCTCCTACGAGCAGTACTTC.

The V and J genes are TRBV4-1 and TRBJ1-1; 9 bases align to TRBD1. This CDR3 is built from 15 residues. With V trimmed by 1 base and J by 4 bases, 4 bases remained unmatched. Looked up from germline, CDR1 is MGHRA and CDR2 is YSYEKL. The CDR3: CASSQAGTGPTEAFF. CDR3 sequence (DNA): TGCGCCAGCAGCCAAGCCGGGACAGGGCCCACTGAAGCTTTCTTT.

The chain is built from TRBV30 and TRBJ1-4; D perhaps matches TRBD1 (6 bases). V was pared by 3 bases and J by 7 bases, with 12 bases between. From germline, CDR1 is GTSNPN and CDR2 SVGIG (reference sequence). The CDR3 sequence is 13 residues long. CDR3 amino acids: CAWRDSPTEKLFF. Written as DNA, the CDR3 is TGTGCCTGGAGGGACAGTCCCACTGAAAAACTGTTTTTT.

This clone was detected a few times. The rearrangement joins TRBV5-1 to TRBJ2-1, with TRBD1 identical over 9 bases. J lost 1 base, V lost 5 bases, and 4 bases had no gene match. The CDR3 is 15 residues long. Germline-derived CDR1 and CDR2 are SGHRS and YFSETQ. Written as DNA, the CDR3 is TGCGCCAGCAGACAGGGACAGGGATCCTACAATGAGCAGTTCTTC. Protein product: CASRQGQGSYNEQFF.

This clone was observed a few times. The CDR3 sequence: CASSSLGGSYNEQFF. The CDR3 DNA reads TGTGCCAGCAGCTCCTTGGGGGGCTCCTACAATGAGCAGTTCTTC. This chain uses TRBV7-7 with TRBJ2-1; D may be TRBD2 (6 bases). This CDR3 has 15 residues. The germline gives CDR1 SSHAT, CDR2 FNYEAQ (reference sequence). V lost 4 bases, J lost 0 bases, and 10 bases lay in between.

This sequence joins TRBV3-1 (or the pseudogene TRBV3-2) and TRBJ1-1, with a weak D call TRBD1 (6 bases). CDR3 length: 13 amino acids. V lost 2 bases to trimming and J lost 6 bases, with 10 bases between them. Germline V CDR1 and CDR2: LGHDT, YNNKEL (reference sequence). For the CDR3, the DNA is TGTGCCAGCAGCCAATTCAGGGGTTCTGAAGCTTTCTTT. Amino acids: CASSQFRGSEAFF.

The CDR3 spells CASSSQAANTGELFF. The CDR3 nucleotides read TGTGCCAGCAGCTCACAGGCCGCGAACACCGGGGAGCTGTTTTTT. The genes are TRBV11-2 and TRBJ2-2; tentatively, D is TRBD1 (5 bases). This CDR3 is 15 amino acids long. From germline, CDR1 is SGHAT and CDR2 FQNNGV. The V end was cut by 4 bases, the J end by 0 bases, with 9 bases between.

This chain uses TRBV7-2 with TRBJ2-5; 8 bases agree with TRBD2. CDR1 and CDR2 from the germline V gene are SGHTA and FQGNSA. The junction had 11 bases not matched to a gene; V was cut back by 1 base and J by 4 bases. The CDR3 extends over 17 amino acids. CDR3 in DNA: TGTGCCAGCAGCTTAGGGGTACGGGGGGGCGGAGGAGAGACCCAGTACTTC. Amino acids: CASSLGVRGGGGETQYF.

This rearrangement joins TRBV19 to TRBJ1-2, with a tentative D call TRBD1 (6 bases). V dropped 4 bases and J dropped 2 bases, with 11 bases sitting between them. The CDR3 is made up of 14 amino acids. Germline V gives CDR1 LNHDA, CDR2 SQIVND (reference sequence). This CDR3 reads CASSTQGSNYGYTF. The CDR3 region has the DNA TGTGCCAGTAGTACTCAGGGGTCCAACTATGGCTACACCTTC.

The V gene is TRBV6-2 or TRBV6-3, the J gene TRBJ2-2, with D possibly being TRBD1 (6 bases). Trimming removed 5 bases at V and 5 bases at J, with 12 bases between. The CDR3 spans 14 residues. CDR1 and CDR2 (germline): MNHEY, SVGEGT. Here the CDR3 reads CASSVTGTTGELFF. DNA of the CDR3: TGTGCCAGCAGTGTAACAGGGACGACCGGGGAGCTGTTTTTT.

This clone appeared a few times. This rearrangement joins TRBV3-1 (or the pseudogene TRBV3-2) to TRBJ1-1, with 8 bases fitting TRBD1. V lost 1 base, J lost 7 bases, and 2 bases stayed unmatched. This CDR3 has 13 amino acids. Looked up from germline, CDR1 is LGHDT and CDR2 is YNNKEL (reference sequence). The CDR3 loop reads CASSQATGVEAFF. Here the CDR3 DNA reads TGTGCCAGCAGCCAAGCGACAGGGGTTGAAGCTTTCTTT.